These 22 T cell receptor beta chains were sequenced from one sample in a study of T cell changes during pregnancy in multiple sclerosis. The data were produced by immunoSEQ multiplex PCR, yet TCRdb's version contains in-frame clones alone and is incomplete. The sample has nearly 60,000 clones; around 90% are singletons. The sample in question was CD4+ T cells from peripheral blood mononuclear cells, obtained after pregnancy. The receptors come from a female donor in good health, enrolled as a control in a pregnancy study.

The chain has TRBV2 and TRBJ1-6, with no clear D. The CDR3 consists of 13 residues. V was clipped by 3 bases and J by 7 bases, with 7 bases between them. CDR1 is SNHLY, CDR2 FYNNEI, per germline. CDR3 DNA sequence: TGTGCCAGCAGTGACGGGAAAAATTCACCCCTCCACTTT. As protein: CASSDGKNSPLHF.

This chain links TRBV18 with TRBJ1-3; TRBD1 is a possible D gene (5 bases). The CDR3 consists of 15 residues. V dropped 6 bases and J dropped 4 bases, with 16 bases sitting between them. Germline V gene lookup returns CDR1 KGHSH and CDR2 LQKENI. CDR3 sequence: CASSPNQGRGNTIYF. In nucleotides, the CDR3 is TGTGCCAGCTCGCCTAACCAGGGTCGCGGAAACACCATATATTTT.

The V gene is TRBV5-1, the J gene TRBJ2-7; D gene unclear. The CDR3 is 13 residues long. The V gene's germline CDR1 is SGHRS and CDR2 YFSETQ. Trimming took 0 bases from V and 0 from J, leaving 4 bases between them. The CDR3 region has the DNA TGCGCCAGCAGCTTGGACGGCTCCTACGAGCAGTACTTC. It is translated as CASSLDGSYEQYF.

The chain has TRBV5-1 and TRBJ2-1; 9 bases align to TRBD2. CDR1 and CDR2 (germline): SGHRS, YFSETQ. This CDR3 comprises 16 residues. Unmatched junction bases numbered 5, after V lost 0 bases and J lost 4 bases. CDR3: CASSLVGGGGYNEQFF. CDR3 sequence (DNA): TGCGCCAGCAGCTTGGTCGGCGGGGGGGGATACAATGAGCAGTTCTTC. Full variable domain (outside the CDR3, taken from reference TRBV5-1 and TRBJ2-1): KAGVTQTPRYLIKTRGQQVTLSCSPISGHRSVSWYQQTPGQGLQFLFEYFSETQRNKGNFPGRFSGRQFSNSRSEMNVSTLELGDSALYLCASSLVGGGGYNEQFFGPGTRLTVL.

This clone was detected only a few times. This chain connects TRBV7-3 to TRBJ1-6, with a weak D call TRBD1 (5 bases). Germline V gives CDR1 SGHTA, CDR2 FQGTGA. The CDR3 runs 14 residues. Between the trimmed V and J ends, which lost 1 base and 7 bases, there was a span of 8 bases. The CDR3 nucleotides are TGTGCCAGCAGCTTAAACGCAGGGAATTCACCCCTCCACTTT. Its translation is CASSLNAGNSPLHF.

This sequence joins TRBV6-1 and TRBJ2-7; the D is unclear. Germline V gene data show CDR1 as MNHNS and CDR2 as SASEGT. The CDR3 spans 13 residues. Trimming removed 2 bases from V and 7 bases from J, with 12 bases in between. The CDR3 DNA reads as TGTGCCAGCAGTGAATCTAGTCGATTGGAGCAGTACTTC. It encodes CASSESSRLEQYF.

The chain has TRBV7-2 and TRBJ1-1; a possible D gene is TRBD1 (5 bases). This CDR3 is 14 amino acids long. CDR1 and CDR2 (germline): SGHTA, FQGNSA. V was pared by 5 bases and J by 1 base, with 11 bases between. The chain's CDR3 is CASSKSTGNTEAFF. The CDR3, as DNA: TGTGCCAGCAGCAAGTCCACAGGGAACACTGAAGCTTTCTTT.

The rearrangement links TRBV11-1 to TRBJ1-2, with D unclear. V lost 3 bases, J lost 4 bases, and 9 bases lay in between. The CDR3 runs to 13 residues. The germline V gene has CDR1 SGHAT and CDR2 FQDESV (reference sequence). CDR3: CASSFRYSYGYTF. Written as DNA, the CDR3 is TGTGCCAGCAGCTTTCGGTATTCCTATGGCTACACCTTC.

This clone was detected once. The chain combines TRBV27 with TRBJ1-1; D is unresolved. The CDR3 has 14 amino acids. The germline CDR1 and CDR2 sequences are MNHEY and SMNVEV (reference sequence). Between the trimmed V and J ends, which lost 5 bases and 1 base, there was a span of 11 bases. The CDR3 DNA is TGTGCCAGCAGTAAAACCGGGGAGAACACTGAAGCTTTCTTT. Amino acids: CASSKTGENTEAFF.

The CDR3 here is CASSPGPSRDRGSNEQFF. In DNA, the CDR3 is TGTGCCAGCAGCCCAGGCCCCTCACGGGACAGGGGGTCGAATGAGCAGTTCTTC. The V and J genes are TRBV7-9 and TRBJ2-1; 11 bases line up with TRBD1. Looked up from germline, CDR1 is SEHNR and CDR2 is FQNEAQ (reference sequence). The CDR3 contains 18 residues. J gave up 7 bases and V 5 bases, and 16 bases lay outside the gene matches.

This rearrangement joins TRBV29-1 to TRBJ1-2; D is perhaps TRBD1 (6 bases). Germline values: CDR1 SQVTM, CDR2 ANQGSEA. The CDR3 consists of 11 residues. Trimming stripped 4 bases from V and 8 bases from J, with 11 bases between. CDR3 residues: CSVVRGKGYTF. As DNA, the CDR3 is TGCAGCGTTGTAAGGGGGAAAGGCTACACCTTC.

The V call is TRBV4-2, the J call TRBJ2-2; D uncertain. In germline, CDR1 is LGHNA, CDR2 YNFKEQ. This CDR3 has 16 amino acids. V was cut by 3 bases and J by 2 bases, with 13 bases left in between. The CDR3 sequence is CASSHVGAPNTGELFF. In DNA form, the CDR3 reads TGTGCCAGCAGCCACGTCGGAGCGCCCAACACCGGGGAGCTGTTTTTT.

V and J are TRBV4-3 and TRBJ2-3, with 12 positions matching TRBD2. Germline CDR1 is LGHNA and CDR2 is YSLEER. V gave up 3 bases and J gave up 3 bases; unmatched junction bases: 13. CDR3 length: 19 residues. The CDR3 sequence is CASSHGDSETSGGTDTQYF. The CDR3 DNA reads TGCGCCAGCAGCCACGGAGACTCAGAGACTAGCGGGGGAACAGATACGCAGTATTTT.

The genes are TRBV6-1 and TRBJ1-1; D may be TRBD1 (5 bases). The CDR3 runs 14 residues. The V gene's germline CDR1 is MNHNS and CDR2 SASEGT. This chain's CDR3 is CTNFPGGIYAEAFF. DNA of the CDR3: TGTACCAATTTCCCGGGGGGGATCTACGCTGAAGCTTTCTTT.

CDR3 DNA sequence: TGCAGCGTTCGGGCAGGGGGTAGGGAGACCCAGTACTTC. Protein product: CSVRAGGRETQYF. J is TRBJ2-5 and V is TRBV29-1, with 7 bases that match TRBD1. The J segment lost 5 bases and the V segment lost 5 bases, leaving 8 bases of the junction unmatched. This CDR3 contains 13 residues. Germline-derived CDR1 and CDR2 are SQVTM and ANQGSEA.

This clone was picked up one time. The chain combines TRBV2 with TRBJ2-3; possible D gene TRBD2, 5 bases. V gave up 1 base and J gave up 3 bases, with 11 bases separating them. Germline V gene sequence: CDR1 SNHLY, CDR2 FYNNEI. There are 15 residues in the CDR3. CDR3 sequence reads: CASSEGLWETDTQYF. The CDR3 coding sequence is TGTGCCAGCAGTGAAGGACTCTGGGAGACAGATACGCAGTATTTT.

The chain employs TRBV7-2 and TRBJ2-7; possibly TRBD1 for D (6 bases). The length of the CDR3 is 13 residues. The V and J ends lost 4 bases and 6 bases respectively, with 13 bases between them. Germline V gives CDR1 SGHTA, CDR2 FQGNSA. CDR3 region: CASSSSRGGEQYF. The CDR3 DNA is TGTGCCAGCAGCTCGTCCCGAGGGGGCGAGCAGTACTTC.

The chain links TRBV7-9 to TRBJ1-2; unclear D gene. This CDR3 is built from 15 residues. CDR1 and CDR2 from the germline V gene are SEHNR and FQNEAQ (reference sequence). V was cut by 5 bases and J by 6 bases, with 19 bases left in between. The DNA of the CDR3 is TGTGCCAGCAGCCAAGACGTTGCGGGGTACAATGGCTACACCTTC. Translating gives CASSQDVAGYNGYTF.

This clone was observed a handful of times. The genes are TRBV7-3 and TRBJ1-1; 7 bases are shared with TRBD1. Germline V gene lookup returns CDR1 SGHTA and CDR2 FQGTGA. The J segment lost 4 bases and the V segment lost 2 bases, leaving 4 bases of the junction unmatched. The CDR3 contains 14 residues. The CDR3 nucleotides are TGTGCCAGCAGCTTACAGGGGGGAGGCACTGAAGCTTTCTTT. Encoded protein: CASSLQGGGTEAFF.

The chain carries TRBV4-3 and TRBJ1-2; D perhaps matches TRBD1 (6 bases). CDR1 and CDR2 (germline): LGHNA, YSLEER. The CDR3 has 13 residues. The V gene lost 4 bases and the J gene lost 0 bases, with 6 bases spanning the gap. The CDR3 loop is CASSRTANYGYTF. The CDR3, as DNA: TGCGCCAGCAGCCGGACAGCTAACTATGGCTACACCTTC.

The chain uses TRBV30 and TRBJ1-2; TRBD1 matches at 7 bases. Looked up from germline, CDR1 is GTSNPN and CDR2 is SVGIG (reference sequence). The CDR3 contains 14 residues. After removal of 2 bases from V and 2 bases from J, the junction contained 5 bases not matched to a gene. The DNA for the CDR3 is TGTGCCTGGAGTAGACCGGGACAGAACTATGGCTACACCTTC. Its translation is CAWSRPGQNYGYTF.

The chain recombines TRBV11-2 with TRBJ1-5; no clear D. Germline CDR1 and CDR2: SGHAT and FQNNGV. The CDR3 runs 12 residues. V was trimmed by 1 base and J by 6 bases, leaving 4 bases between them. For the CDR3, the DNA is TGTGCCAGCAGCTTAGCGGGTCAGCCCCAGCATTTT. Protein product: CASSLAGQPQHF.